Below are 28 T cell receptor beta chains sequenced from a single sample in a study of cytomegalovirus exposure and HLA in healthy donors. It was with 60 Vbeta and 13 Jbeta primers that the PCR ran. Using immunoSEQ multiplex PCR, the repertoire was profiled, and TCRdb retains in-frame clones only, with some absent. Found here are around 92,000 clones, roughly 80% of them singletons; the top ten hold over 15%. Sequenced: PBMCs. Receptors originate from a man aged 60 to 75 in good health and CMV-seropositive.

V is TRBV6-5 and J is TRBJ2-7, with D possibly matching TRBD2 (6 bases). Germline V gives CDR1 MNHEY, CDR2 SVGAGI. This CDR3 contains 15 residues. Deletions cut 7 bases from V and 1 base from J, with 17 bases between. The CDR3 coding sequence is TGTGCCAGCACAATAGGGACTGGATCTTCCTACGAGCAGTACTTC. This translates into CASTIGTGSSYEQYF.

The V call is TRBV5-6, the J call TRBJ2-7; possibly TRBD1 for D (5 bases). The V gene lost 6 bases and the J gene lost 0 bases, with 19 bases spanning the gap. The CDR3 consists of 16 residues. Germline CDR1 is SGHDT and CDR2 is YYEEEE. CDR3 amino acids: CASNQFDTDSSYEQYF. The CDR3 DNA follows: TGTGCCAGCAACCAATTTGACACCGACAGCTCCTACGAGCAGTACTTC.

The chain carries TRBV4-2 and TRBJ2-1; a possible D gene is TRBD2 (6 bases). Germline loops: CDR1 LGHNA, CDR2 YNFKEQ. This CDR3 has 17 residues. V gave up 1 base and J gave up 5 bases, with 18 bases separating them. This CDR3 reads CASSQGLGGLSHNEQFF. Here the CDR3 DNA reads TGTGCCAGCAGCCAAGGACTAGGAGGGTTATCCCACAATGAGCAGTTCTTC.

This clone was counted a few times. The chain is built from TRBV5-6 and TRBJ1-6, with D perhaps TRBD1 (5 bases). Looked up from germline, CDR1 is SGHDT and CDR2 is YYEEEE. Trimming stripped 1 base from V and 6 bases from J, with 8 bases between. The CDR3 is 14 amino acids. In DNA form, the CDR3 reads TGTGCCAGCAGCTTGTGGCAGGGTAATTCACCCCTCCACTTT. Translating it yields CASSLWQGNSPLHF. Variable domain in full (rest from reference TRBV5-6 and TRBJ1-6): DAGVTQSPTHLIKTRGQQVTLRCSPKSGHDTVSWYQQALGQGPQFIFQYYEEEERQRGNFPDRFSGHQFPNYSSELNVNALLLGDSALYLCASSLWQGNSPLHFGNGTRLTVT.

The chain has TRBV7-3 and TRBJ2-7; 9 bases line up with TRBD1. V lost 3 bases, J lost 3 bases, and 15 bases stayed unmatched. The CDR3 runs 18 residues. Germline V lookup: CDR1 SGHTA, CDR2 FQGTGA. The CDR3 loop reads CASSLGQGFGASFYEQYF. CDR3 sequence (DNA): TGTGCCAGCAGCTTGGGACAGGGTTTTGGCGCCTCCTTCTACGAGCAGTACTTC.

In this sample, this clone turned up a few times. The rearrangement joins TRBV5-5 to TRBJ1-4, with D possibly matching TRBD1 (5 bases). Trimming removed 4 bases from V and 8 bases from J, with 18 bases in between. CDR3 length: 15 residues. CDR1 and CDR2 (germline): SGHKS, YYEKEE (reference sequence). The CDR3, as DNA: TGTGCCAGCAGCCCTGGGGACGGCGGGGAGGAAAAACTGTTTTTT. Amino acids: CASSPGDGGEEKLFF.

The chain recombines TRBV10-3 with TRBJ2-3; 7 bases fit TRBD2. CDR3 size: 15 residues. Germline V gives CDR1 ENHRY, CDR2 SYGVKD. Losses at the gene ends were 10 bases for V and 2 bases for J; bases not matched to a gene: 12. The CDR3: CATRIGGEITDTQYF. The CDR3 DNA sequence: TGTGCCACGAGGATTGGGGGGGAGATCACAGATACGCAGTATTTT.

The chain employs TRBV2 and TRBJ2-1; 9 bases agree with TRBD2. Germline values: CDR1 SNHLY, CDR2 FYNNEI. There are 17 residues in the CDR3. Germline trimming cut 1 base from V and 7 bases from J; bases unmatched to any gene: 11. The DNA for the CDR3 is TGTGCCAGCAGTGAAGAAGAGTGGCGGGGGGGCAGGAATGAGCAGTTCTTC. This sequence encodes CASSEEEWRGGRNEQFF. Full variable domain (missing parts from reference TRBV2 and TRBJ2-1): EPEVTQTPSHQVTQMGQEVILRCVPISNHLYFYWYRQILGQKVEFLVSFYNNEISEKSEIFDDQFSVERPDGSNFTLKIRSTKLEDSAMYFCASSEEEWRGGRNEQFFGPGTRLTVL.

The chain combines TRBV29-1 with TRBJ1-2, with D unresolved. The germline V gene has CDR1 SQVTM and CDR2 ANQGSEA. The CDR3 length is 11 residues. The germline V and J ends were trimmed by 7 bases and 8 bases, with 14 bases remaining between them. The CDR3: CSGDNFPGYTF. CDR3 nucleotide sequence: TGCAGCGGCGACAATTTCCCGGGCTACACCTTC.

This clone appeared a single time. V and J are TRBV19 and TRBJ1-6, with a tentative D call TRBD1 (5 bases). Per germline, CDR1 LNHDA and CDR2 SQIVND (reference sequence). V lost 3 bases to trimming and J lost 5 bases, with 8 bases between them. The CDR3 is 14 residues long. CDR3 sequence (DNA): TGTGCCAGTAGTATCGGGGGGAATAATTCACCCCTCCACTTT. It specifies CASSIGGNNSPLHF.

The V call is TRBV14, the J call TRBJ1-4; D is uncertain. With 1 base removed from V and 5 bases from J, the gap between germline ends came to 11 bases. CDR3 length: 15 residues. Germline V gene sequence: CDR1 SGHDN, CDR2 FVKESK. In nucleotides, the CDR3 is TGTGCCAGCAGCCAAGGGAGCAGCCAAAATGAAAAACTGTTTTTT. This codes for CASSQGSSQNEKLFF.

The chain combines TRBV18 with TRBJ2-6; 7 nucleotides align to TRBD2. The trim removed 4 bases at V and 2 bases at J, leaving 2 bases unmatched. CDR3 size: 15 residues. Germline CDR1 reads KGHSH; CDR2 reads LQKENI. The CDR3 nucleotides read TGTGCCAGCTCACGGGAGGGAGCTGGGGCCAACGTCCTGACTTTC. It yields the protein CASSREGAGANVLTF.

The chain couples TRBV30 to TRBJ2-1, with D perhaps TRBD2 (5 bases). The CDR3 totals 11 residues. V shed 0 bases and J shed 12 bases, with 9 bases lying between them. Germline V gene lookup returns CDR1 GTSNPN and CDR2 SVGIG (reference sequence). The CDR3 is CAWSVLVGQFF. CDR3 bases: TGTGCCTGGAGTGTACTAGTAGGGCAGTTCTTC. Filled out from reference TRBV30 and TRBJ2-1, the complete variable domain reads SQTIHQWPATLVQPVGSPLSLECTVEGTSNPNLYWYRQAAGRGLQLLFYSVGIGQISSEVPQNLSASRPQDRQFILSSKKLLLSDSGFYLCAWSVLVGQFFGPGTRLTVL.

This sequence joins TRBV19 and TRBJ1-2, with TRBD1 as a possible D gene (5 bases). V gave up 3 bases and J gave up 1 base, with 12 bases separating them. Germline CDR1 LNHDA, CDR2 SQIVND (reference sequence). The CDR3 totals 15 residues. CDR3 sequence reads: CASSIGQGLNYGYTF. For the CDR3, the DNA is TGTGCCAGTAGTATCGGGCAGGGACTTAACTATGGCTACACCTTC.

The V and J genes are TRBV7-3 and TRBJ2-5, with a possible D match to TRBD2 (6 bases). Trimming shortened V by 3 bases and J by 2 bases, and 10 bases separated the two germline ends. The CDR3 loop spans 14 amino acids. Germline loops: CDR1 SGHTA, CDR2 FQGTGA. CDR3 bases: TGTGCCAGCAGCTTCACGGGGGATCAAGAGACCCAGTACTTC. This translates into CASSFTGDQETQYF.

This clone appeared a few times. The chain employs TRBV19 and TRBJ2-7; weak D call: TRBD1 (6 bases). The CDR3 is 14 residues long. Germline CDR1 reads LNHDA; CDR2 reads SQIVND (reference sequence). Trimming removed 4 bases at V and 3 bases at J, with 13 bases between. The CDR3 loop is CASSTRGRGYEQYF. The CDR3 DNA follows: TGTGCCAGTAGTACCAGGGGCAGGGGCTACGAGCAGTACTTC.

This CDR3 is CATSRESLQGTATNEKLFF. CDR3 bases: TGTGCCACCAGCAGAGAATCCCTGCAGGGGACGGCAACTAATGAAAAACTGTTTTTT. The J gene is TRBJ1-4, the V gene TRBV15, with D possibly matching TRBD1 (6 bases). Looked up from germline, CDR1 is LNHNV and CDR2 is YYDKDF (reference sequence). CDR3 length: 19 amino acids. The V and J ends lost 0 bases and 0 bases respectively, with 17 bases between them.

This clone occurred once. J is TRBJ2-7 and V is TRBV12-5, with no clear D. The CDR3 runs to 13 residues. V was cut by 6 bases and J by 4 bases, with 13 bases left in between. Germline CDR1 LGHNT, CDR2 FRNRAP. This CDR3 is CASGRRQEYEQYF. The CDR3 bases are TGTGCTAGTGGACGCCGACAAGAATACGAGCAGTACTTC.

To note about this clone: This sample also contains other DNA sequences that code for the same CDR3. The chain combines TRBV27 with TRBJ2-7; D gene unclear. The V gene lost 3 bases and the J gene lost 0 bases, with 6 bases spanning the gap. CDR1 is MNHEY, CDR2 SMNVEV, per germline (reference sequence). The CDR3 runs to 13 residues. The CDR3 sequence is CASSFQFSYEQYF. Here the CDR3 DNA reads TGTGCCAGCAGTTTTCAGTTCTCCTACGAGCAGTACTTC.

This clone was seen once. The genes are TRBV15 and TRBJ2-1; 7 bases match TRBD1. The V gene end was trimmed by 0 bases and the J gene end by 3 bases; junction bases not matched to a gene: 8. The CDR3 has 17 residues. Looked up from germline, CDR1 is LNHNV and CDR2 is YYDKDF (reference sequence). In nucleotides, the CDR3 is TGTGCCACCAGCAGAGACCTAGGGGGCATTGGCTACAATGAGCAGTTCTTC. Translation: CATSRDLGGIGYNEQFF. The full variable domain, completed using reference TRBV15 and TRBJ2-1, is DAMVIQNPRYQVTQFGKPVTLSCSQTLNHNVMYWYQQKSSQAPKLLFHYYDKDFNNEADTPDNFQSRRPNTSFCFLDIRSPGLGDTAMYLCATSRDLGGIGYNEQFFGPGTRLTVL.

The chain recombines TRBV29-1 with TRBJ2-7, with a possible D match to TRBD2 (5 bases). V was pared by 3 bases and J by 6 bases, with 12 bases between. CDR1 and CDR2 from the germline V gene are SQVTM and ANQGSEA. The CDR3 consists of 12 residues. The CDR3 DNA reads TGCAGCGTTGATCGGGGTCTCGGCGAGCAGTACTTC. As protein: CSVDRGLGEQYF.

The J gene is TRBJ2-7, the V gene TRBV4-2; 16 bases fit TRBD2. V lost 1 base, J lost 2 bases, and 8 bases stayed unmatched. CDR1 LGHNA and CDR2 YNFKEQ come from the germline V gene. This CDR3 comprises 19 residues. CDR3 sequence: CASSQGPGTSGGGTYEQYF. CDR3 DNA sequence: TGTGCCAGCAGCCAAGGTCCCGGGACTAGCGGGGGGGGTACCTACGAGCAGTACTTC.

The rearrangement uses TRBV5-1 and TRBJ2-2; no definite D call. CDR1 SGHRS and CDR2 YFSETQ come from the germline V gene. V was cut by 1 base and J by 6 bases, with 4 bases left in between. The CDR3 consists of 12 residues. CDR3 sequence reads: CASSLHSGELFF. For the CDR3, the DNA is TGCGCCAGCAGCTTGCACTCCGGGGAGCTGTTTTTT.

The chain joins TRBV5-1 to TRBJ2-7; possibly TRBD1 for D (6 bases). The CDR3 has 14 residues. V was trimmed by 0 bases and J by 3 bases, leaving 10 bases between them. Germline loops: CDR1 SGHRS, CDR2 YFSETQ. DNA for the CDR3: TGCGCCAGCAGCTTGGCAGGGGTAAACTACGAGCAGTACTTC. This codes for CASSLAGVNYEQYF.

In DNA form, the CDR3 reads TGTGCCAGCAGCCAAGACCGGGACAGCTACTACGAGCAGTACTTC. Translated: CASSQDRDSYYEQYF. The chain uses TRBV7-9 and TRBJ2-7, with TRBD1 matching over 7 bases. Unmatched junction bases numbered 10, after V lost 5 bases and J lost 3 bases. Per germline, CDR1 SEHNR and CDR2 FQNEAQ (reference sequence). The CDR3 loop spans 15 amino acids.

The chain combines TRBV25-1 with TRBJ1-6; D unresolved. Germline loops: CDR1 MGHDK, CDR2 SYGVNS. The CDR3 covers 14 residues. V lost 8 bases, J lost 6 bases, and 14 bases lay in between. This chain's CDR3 is CASAKRAFNSPLHF. The DNA of the CDR3 is TGTGCCAGCGCCAAGAGGGCGTTTAATTCACCCCTCCACTTT. Combining the CDR3 with reference TRBV25-1 and TRBJ1-6 gives the whole variable domain EADIYQTPRYLVIGTGKKITLECSQTMGHDKMYWYQQDPGMELHLIHYSYGVNSTEKGDLSSESTVSRIRTEHFPLTLESARPSHTSQYLCASAKRAFNSPLHFGNGTRLTVT.

This clone was detected a few times. The CDR3 region has the DNA TGTGCCAGCAGCATAAATGAAAAACTGTTTTTT. It yields the protein CASSINEKLFF. This chain connects TRBV5-4 to TRBJ1-4; D is unclear. The V and J ends lost 4 bases and 5 bases respectively, with 3 bases between them. The CDR3 loop spans 11 amino acids. CDR1 and CDR2 from the germline V gene are SGHNT and YYREEE (reference sequence).

This chain uses TRBV5-4 with TRBJ2-5, with 10 nucleotides matching TRBD2. The J call may be incorrect, as the DNA end agrees better with TRBJ2-7. The CDR3 has 16 amino acids. The germline V gene has CDR1 SGHNT and CDR2 YYREEE (reference sequence). CDR3 residues: CASSDLERGGIYEQYF. The CDR3 DNA reads as TGTGCCAGCAGCGACCTAGAGCGGGGGGGCATATACGAGCAGTACTTC.